The rows below give T cell receptor beta chains drawn from one sample of a study of cytomegalovirus exposure and HLA in healthy donors. TCRdb keeps only in-frame clones here, not all; method: immunoSEQ multiplex PCR. Of under 200,000 clones detected, roughly 75% appear once; the ten largest clones hold less than 9.5%. The material sequenced was PBMCs. These receptors all come from a woman in her thirties or forties in good health and CMV-seropositive. CDR3s include the opening cysteine and the closing phenylalanine or tryptophan. Each record gives: D gene, J gene, clone size, V gene, CDR3 DNA, CDR3 protein. The D gene is left open where the match is weak. Clone size is given for some rows only: seen once, a few or many times, or a class if the clone is expanded.

d_call: TRBD1
j_call: TRBJ1-2
clone_size: .
v_call: TRBV4-1
cdr3_nt: TGCGCCAGCAGCCAGCCCGAAAGACAGGGTAACTATGGCTACACCTTC
cdr3_aa: CASSQPERQGNYGYTF

d_call: .
j_call: TRBJ2-3
clone_size: .
v_call: TRBV20-1
cdr3_nt: TGCAGTGCTAGAGCTGTGGATACGCAGTATTTT
cdr3_aa: CSARAVDTQYF

d_call: .
j_call: TRBJ2-1
clone_size: .
v_call: TRBV9
cdr3_nt: TGTGCCAGCAGCCCTAATCCCTTTAGAAGCTCCTACAATGAGCAGTTCTTC
cdr3_aa: CASSPNPFRSSYNEQFF

d_call: TRBD1
j_call: TRBJ1-2
clone_size: .
v_call: TRBV28
cdr3_nt: TGTGCCAGCAGTTCCGGGACAGGGGGAGTCGTTTACTCTGGCTACACCTTC
cdr3_aa: CASSSGTGGVVYSGYTF

d_call: TRBD1
j_call: TRBJ1-5
clone_size: .
v_call: TRBV5-5
cdr3_nt: TGTGCCAGCAGCACGGGACAGGCCAATCAGCCCCAGCATTTT
cdr3_aa: CASSTGQANQPQHF

d_call: .
j_call: TRBJ1-3
clone_size: .
v_call: TRBV29-1
cdr3_nt: TGCAGCGTTGAACAGGGCGCTGGAAACACCATATATTTT
cdr3_aa: CSVEQGAGNTIYF

d_call: .
j_call: TRBJ2-2
clone_size: .
v_call: TRBV2
cdr3_nt: TGTGCCAGCAGGGGTAGCGTGAACACCGGGGAGCTGTTTTTT
cdr3_aa: CASRGSVNTGELFF

d_call: TRBD2
j_call: TRBJ2-7
clone_size: .
v_call: TRBV7-9
cdr3_nt: TGTGCCAGCAGCTTGGGAGAAGCGGGATTCTACGAGCAGTACTTC
cdr3_aa: CASSLGEAGFYEQYF

d_call: .
j_call: TRBJ1-5
clone_size: .
v_call: TRBV28
cdr3_nt: TGTGCCAGCAGAAACAGGGAGGGGATCAATCAGCCCCAGCATTTT
cdr3_aa: CASRNREGINQPQHF

d_call: TRBD1
j_call: TRBJ2-7
clone_size: .
v_call: TRBV6-5
cdr3_nt: TGTGCCAGCAGTCGACAGGGGTTGACCTACGAGCAGTACTTC
cdr3_aa: CASSRQGLTYEQYF

d_call: .
j_call: TRBJ1-5
clone_size: .
v_call: TRBV6-1
cdr3_nt: TGTGCCAGCAGTGAATTGGCAGGGTACCAGCCCCAGCATTTT
cdr3_aa: CASSELAGYQPQHF

d_call: TRBD1
j_call: TRBJ1-5
clone_size: .
v_call: TRBV7-9
cdr3_nt: TGTGCCAGCAGCTTAGAGGGACAGAGCAATCAGCCCCAGCATTTT
cdr3_aa: CASSLEGQSNQPQHF

d_call: TRBD1
j_call: TRBJ2-3
clone_size: .
v_call: TRBV5-1
cdr3_nt: TGCGCCAGCAGCTTGGCGGGGACAGGGTCCACAGATACGCAGTATTTT
cdr3_aa: CASSLAGTGSTDTQYF

d_call: TRBD2
j_call: TRBJ2-7
clone_size: .
v_call: TRBV30
cdr3_nt: TGTGCCTGGAGAAGGCAGCGGGAGGTATCCTACGAGCAGTACTTC
cdr3_aa: CAWRRQREVSYEQYF

d_call: TRBD1
j_call: TRBJ2-7
clone_size: .
v_call: TRBV5-1
cdr3_nt: TGCGCCAGCAGCTTGGATGGGACAGGGTCCCCCGAGCAGTACTTC
cdr3_aa: CASSLDGTGSPEQYF

d_call: .
j_call: TRBJ1-2
clone_size: .
v_call: TRBV27
cdr3_nt: TGTGCCAGCAGTTCGACAGGAAGGTTTAACTATGGCTACACCTTC
cdr3_aa: CASSSTGRFNYGYTF

d_call: .
j_call: TRBJ2-7
clone_size: .
v_call: TRBV21-1
cdr3_nt: TGTGCCAGCAGCAAATTTAGGGACAAAACCTACGAGCAGTACTTC
cdr3_aa: CASSKFRDKTYEQYF

d_call: .
j_call: TRBJ1-2
clone_size: .
v_call: TRBV28
cdr3_nt: TGTGCCAGCAGTCCCCTCGGACGGGGGTGGGGCTACACCTTC
cdr3_aa: CASSPLGRGWGYTF

d_call: TRBD2
j_call: TRBJ2-7
clone_size: .
v_call: TRBV5-1
cdr3_nt: TGCGCCAGCAGCTTGGGGCTAGCGGGAGGGGCCTACGAGCAGTACTTC
cdr3_aa: CASSLGLAGGAYEQYF

d_call: .
j_call: TRBJ2-5
clone_size: .
v_call: TRBV5-6
cdr3_nt: TGTGCCAGCAGCTTATGGGGCAGGGAGACCCAGTACTTC
cdr3_aa: CASSLWGRETQYF

d_call: .
j_call: TRBJ2-1
clone_size: .
v_call: TRBV7-8
cdr3_nt: TGTGCCAGCAGCGCCACCGGGTTTAGGGGTAGGTATGAGCAGTTCTTC
cdr3_aa: CASSATGFRGRYEQFF

d_call: .
j_call: TRBJ1-5
clone_size: .
v_call: TRBV6-1
cdr3_nt: TGTGCCAGCAGTGAATGGAGGGGCGATCAGCCCCAGCATTTT
cdr3_aa: CASSEWRGDQPQHF

d_call: .
j_call: TRBJ2-1
clone_size: .
v_call: TRBV7-3
cdr3_nt: TGTGCCAGCAGCTTAACGGAGAGTTCCTACAATGAGCAGTTCTTC
cdr3_aa: CASSLTESSYNEQFF

d_call: .
j_call: TRBJ2-2
clone_size: few
v_call: TRBV27
cdr3_nt: TGTGCCAGCAGTTTTACAGGAGTCGGGGAGCTGTTTTTT
cdr3_aa: CASSFTGVGELFF

d_call: TRBD1
j_call: TRBJ2-1
clone_size: .
v_call: TRBV5-6
cdr3_nt: TGTGCCAGCAGCACCCGACAGGGTCCAGGGAATGAGCAGTTCTTC
cdr3_aa: CASSTRQGPGNEQFF

d_call: TRBD2
j_call: TRBJ2-1
clone_size: .
v_call: TRBV7-2
cdr3_nt: TGTGCCAGCAGCTTAGTCACTAGCGGGAGCAATGAGCAGTTCTTC
cdr3_aa: CASSLVTSGSNEQFF

d_call: .
j_call: TRBJ1-4
clone_size: .
v_call: TRBV28
cdr3_nt: TGTGCCAGCGCCTCCCCGCCCTTCTATAATGAAAAACTGTTTTTT
cdr3_aa: CASASPPFYNEKLFF

d_call: .
j_call: TRBJ2-1
clone_size: .
v_call: TRBV7-9
cdr3_nt: TGTGCCAGCAGCTTAACTAGATCAAATGAGCAGTTCTTC
cdr3_aa: CASSLTRSNEQFF

d_call: TRBD2
j_call: TRBJ2-5
clone_size: few
v_call: TRBV4-1
cdr3_nt: TGCGCCAGCAGCCTGGCTAGCGGGAGCCAAGAGACCCAGTACTTC
cdr3_aa: CASSLASGSQETQYF